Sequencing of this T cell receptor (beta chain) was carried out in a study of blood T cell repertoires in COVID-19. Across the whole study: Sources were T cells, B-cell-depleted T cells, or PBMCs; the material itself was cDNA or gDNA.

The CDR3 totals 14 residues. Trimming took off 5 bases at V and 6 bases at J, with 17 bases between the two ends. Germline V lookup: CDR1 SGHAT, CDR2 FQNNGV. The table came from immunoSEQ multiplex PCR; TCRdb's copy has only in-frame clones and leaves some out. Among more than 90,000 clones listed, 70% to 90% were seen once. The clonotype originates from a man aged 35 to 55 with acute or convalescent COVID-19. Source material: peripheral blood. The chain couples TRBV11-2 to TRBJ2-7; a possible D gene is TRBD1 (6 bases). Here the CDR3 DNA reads TGTGCCAGCAGCCCCACCACAGGGTTTCGCGAGCAGTACTTC. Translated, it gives CASSPTTGFREQYF.